A single sample gave rise to the 15 T cell receptor beta chains below, sequenced in a study of molecular identifiers for immune sequencing clone quantification. MiXCR, applied by TCRdb to the PCR reads, yields one record per CDR3 protein. Of about 320,000 distinct CDR3 sequences listed, roughly a fifth are singletons. Material: naive CD8+ T cells from blood, with Jurkat cell RNA spiked in. As to subset: FACS-sorted CD8+CD4-CCR7+CD45RA+ naive T cells. These receptors all stem from a human donor in good health. Some libraries in this study had Jurkat cell RNA spiked in.

This clonotype was seen ten or more times. V gene TRBV20-1 combines with J gene TRBJ2-7, with 10 bases matching TRBD1. CDR3 length: 14 amino acids. Germline V gives CDR1 DFQATT, CDR2 SNEGSKA (reference sequence). V lost 6 bases and J lost 4; bases outside the gene matches: 9. CDR3 sequence reads: CSATSRTGGYEQYF. The CDR3 bases are TGCAGTGCCACCTCCCGGACAGGGGGTTACGAGCAGTACTTC.

In its sample, this clonotype was seen many times. The genes are TRBV13 and TRBJ2-3; D is possibly TRBD1 or TRBD2 (5 bases each). Germline V gene lookup returns CDR1 PRHDT and CDR2 FYEKMQ (reference sequence). The length of the CDR3 is 16 residues. Trimming pared 2 bases from V and 4 bases from J, leaving 16 bases between. The CDR3 region has the DNA TGTGCCAGCAGCTTATGGGTGGGGGAAGCTGCAGATACGCAGTATTTT. This encodes CASSLWVGEAADTQYF.

This clonotype was detected many times. The genes are TRBV11-2 and TRBJ2-7; 7 nucleotides align to TRBD1. V shed 5 bases and J 3 bases; nucleotides not matched to a gene: 10. Looked up from germline, CDR1 is SGHAT and CDR2 is FQNNGV. The CDR3 totals 15 residues. The CDR3 DNA reads TGTGCCAGCAGCCCCCCCCGACAGGGCAGCTACGAGCAGTACTTC. It is translated as CASSPPRQGSYEQYF.

To note about this clonotype: This may be a read error, as it is one base from a much larger clone. The V and J genes are TRBV29-1 and TRBJ2-2; D unresolved. CDR3 length equals 14 residues. Germline-derived CDR1 and CDR2 are SQVTM and ANQGSEA. CDR3 loop: CGVELTPLIGELFF. The DNA for the CDR3 is TGCGGCGTTGAGTTGACTCCCCTCATCGGGGAGCTGTTTTTT.

The chain has TRBV7-6 and TRBJ2-2; D remains ambiguous. CDR1 is SGHVS and CDR2 is FNYEAQ in the germline V gene. Trimming left V 1 base short and J 7 bases short, with 4 bases between. The CDR3 consists of 12 residues. The CDR3 nucleotides read TGTGCCAGCAGCTTAGTCCACGGGGAGCTGTTTTTT. Protein product: CASSLVHGELFF.

The chain is built from TRBV29-1 and TRBJ2-3, with unresolved D. V lost 1 base, J lost 6 bases, and 11 bases lay in between. Germline values: CDR1 SQVTM, CDR2 ANQGSEA. The CDR3 extends over 13 amino acids. The DNA for the CDR3 is TGCAGCGTTGAAGGGGCCCCCTTGGATACGCAGTATTTT. Translated, it gives CSVEGAPLDTQYF.

This clonotype was found many times. Compared with germline, one end of the junction differs, possibly owing to a read error. The chain links TRBV4-3 to TRBJ2-7; tentative D call: TRBD1 (5 bases). The germline V gene has CDR1 LGHNA and CDR2 YSLEER. This CDR3 is 13 amino acids long. CDR3 loop: CASSQDTSYEQYF. DNA for the CDR3: TGTGCCAGCAGCCAGGACACGTCCTACGAGCAGTACTTC.

This rearrangement joins TRBV12-5 to TRBJ2-7; no reliable D call. This CDR3 spans 13 amino acids. Trimming removed 7 bases at V and 2 bases at J, with 12 bases between. Germline CDR1 LGHNT, CDR2 FRNRAP. The CDR3 here is CASAMDQAYEQYF. CDR3 nucleotide sequence: TGTGCTAGTGCCATGGACCAGGCCTACGAGCAGTACTTC.

As for this clonotype: A single base separates this from a much larger clone, so it may be a read error. The chain links TRBV24-1 to TRBJ2-3, with TRBD1 matching 8 bases. CDR3 length: 14 residues. CDR1 is KGHDR, CDR2 SFDVKD, per germline. DNA of the CDR3: TGTACCACCAGTGATTTGACAGGGGAAAATACGCAGTATTTT. Its protein product is CTTSDLTGENTQYF.

This clonotype showed up many times. The CDR3 sequence: CSVRGGEDYEQYF. CDR3 DNA: TGCAGCGTAAGAGGGGGCGAAGACTACGAGCAGTACTTC. The J gene is TRBJ2-7, the V gene TRBV29-1; 7 bases match TRBD1. The CDR3 runs to 13 residues. Trimming removed 6 bases from V and 3 bases from J; junction bases left unmatched: 8. CDR1 is SQVTM and CDR2 is ANQGSEA in the germline V gene.

In regard to this clonotype: A much larger clone differs from this one at a single base, so this may be a read error. This sequence joins TRBV28 and TRBJ2-7, with D perhaps TRBD2 (6 bases). Trimming removed 3 bases at V and 6 bases at J, with 18 bases between. This CDR3 comprises 15 residues. Germline lookup yields CDR1 MDHEN and CDR2 SYDVKM. The CDR3 reads CASSFSRRGTCEQYF. CDR3 bases: TGTGCCAGCAGTTTTAGCCGTCGGGGGACCTGCGAGCAGTACTTC.

The V gene is TRBV19, the J gene TRBJ2-1, with D uncertain. Germline loops: CDR1 LNHDA, CDR2 SQIVND (reference sequence). The CDR3 has 13 amino acids. The V end was cut by 3 bases, the J end by 8 bases, with 11 bases between. Here the CDR3 reads CASSIARSYEQFF. DNA of the CDR3: TGTGCCAGTAGTATTGCCAGGAGCTATGAGCAGTTCTTC. Filled out from reference TRBV19 and TRBJ2-1, the complete variable domain reads DGGITQSPKYLFRKEGQNVTLSCEQNLNHDAMYWYRQDPGQGLRLIYYSQIVNDFQKGDIAEGYSVSREKKESFPLTVTSAQKNPTAFYLCASSIARSYEQFFGPGTRLTVL.

Notes on this clonotype: A much larger clone sits a single nucleotide away, making a read error possible. Likely a read error: the CDR3 ends without its conserved phenylalanine or tryptophan. The chain couples TRBV6-2 or TRBV6-3 to TRBJ2-7; TRBD1 might be the D (5 bases). Between the trimmed V and J ends, which lost 2 bases and 0 bases, there was a span of 8 bases. Germline V gene sequence: CDR1 MNHEY, CDR2 SVGEGT. The CDR3 runs 14 residues. CDR3 coding DNA: TGTGCCAGCAGTTACCAAGGGGCCTCCTACGAGCAGTACCTC. Translation: CASSYQGASYEQYL.

This clonotype was recorded at least ten times. J is TRBJ2-3 and V is TRBV27, with 9 bases aligning to TRBD2. The V segment lost 3 bases and the J segment 1 base; nucleotides outside the gene matches: 2. From germline, CDR1 is MNHEY and CDR2 SMNVEV (reference sequence). The CDR3 is 15 amino acids. CDR3 residues: CASSFRLAGTDTQYF. The CDR3 DNA reads as TGTGCCAGCAGTTTTAGACTAGCGGGCACAGATACGCAGTATTTT.

This clonotype was observed at least ten times. The chain couples TRBV23-1 to TRBJ2-7, with D possibly TRBD1 on 5 matching bases. TRBV23-1 carries the ORF label, with uncertain function. V lost 9 bases and J 0 bases, leaving 15 bases between the germline ends. This CDR3 has 14 residues. The CDR3 region is CARNGAGPSYEQYF. The CDR3 region has the DNA TGCGCCAGAAATGGGGCAGGGCCCTCCTACGAGCAGTACTTC.